One sample yielded the 10 T cell receptor beta chains listed below, sequenced in a study of human CD8 memory T cell subsets. TCR beta was sequenced from UMI-tagged 5' RACE libraries. TCRdb processed the 5' RACE reads again and assigns one entry to each CDR3 protein, with no DNA. The specimen's table records about 5,000 distinct CDR3 sequences. The specimen sequenced was CD8+ T cells from PBMCs. The source of these receptors is a human donor in good health.

This sequence joins TRBV28 and TRBJ2-7; the D gene TCRdb calls, TRBD1, cannot be checked with no DNA. Germline loops: CDR1 MDHEN, CDR2 SYDVKM. The CDR3 spans 12 residues. The CDR3 loop is CASSLRDYEQYF.

This clonotype registers medium-sized (0.01 to 0.1%) by frequency. CDR3 residues: CASSDTLAGGNEQFF. This rearrangement joins TRBV6-4 to TRBJ2-1; TCRdb's D call of TRBD2 is untestable without DNA. Germline CDR1 MRHNA, CDR2 SNTAGT. The CDR3 has 15 amino acids.

J is TRBJ1-6 and V is TRBV4-2; the TCRdb D gene call, TRBD1, has no DNA to confirm it. This CDR3 comprises 16 residues. Germline CDR1 and CDR2: LGHNA and YNFKEQ. The CDR3 spells CASSQVGRDHNSPLHF.

Judged by frequency, this clonotype is medium-sized (0.01 to 0.1%). The chain is built from TRBV7-9 and TRBJ1-2; TCRdb proposes TRBD1, but this gene call is untestable without DNA. The CDR3 length is 14 residues. Germline-derived CDR1 and CDR2 are SEHNR and FQNEAQ (reference sequence). CDR3 region: CASSETGTSYGYTF.

This chain connects TRBV6-1 to TRBJ1-1; with no DNA, the TCRdb D assignment of TRBD1 cannot be verified. The length of the CDR3 is 13 residues. Germline values: CDR1 MNHNS, CDR2 SASEGT. This CDR3 is CASNPGQVTEAFF.

This chain links TRBV4-3 with TRBJ2-1; the TCRdb D gene call, TRBD1, has no DNA to confirm it. Germline CDR1 is LGHNA and CDR2 is YSLEER. The CDR3 loop spans 15 amino acids. The CDR3 sequence: CASSQGTGGYNEQFF.

This clonotype ranks as medium-sized in terms of frequency. The CDR3 spells CASSGTSGGRDEQFF. The chain uses TRBV6-4 and TRBJ2-1; with no DNA, the TCRdb D assignment of TRBD2 cannot be verified. The germline V gene has CDR1 MRHNA and CDR2 SNTAGT. This CDR3 spans 15 amino acids.

CDR3 sequence: CASSQAKTKAYF. This rearrangement joins TRBV4-3 to TRBJ2-5. This CDR3 has 12 amino acids. Germline CDR1 and CDR2: LGHNA and YSLEER.

The chain employs TRBV10-2 and TRBJ2-3; without DNA, the TCRdb call of TRBD1 cannot be checked. CDR1 and CDR2 from the germline V gene are WSHSY and SAAADI. This CDR3 has 15 residues. CDR3 protein: CASSEGQGHTDTQYF.

Here the CDR3 reads CASSRLAGGGGELFF. The chain links TRBV12-3 or TRBV12-4 to TRBJ2-2; the TCRdb D gene call, TRBD2, has no DNA to confirm it. The CDR3 spans 15 residues.